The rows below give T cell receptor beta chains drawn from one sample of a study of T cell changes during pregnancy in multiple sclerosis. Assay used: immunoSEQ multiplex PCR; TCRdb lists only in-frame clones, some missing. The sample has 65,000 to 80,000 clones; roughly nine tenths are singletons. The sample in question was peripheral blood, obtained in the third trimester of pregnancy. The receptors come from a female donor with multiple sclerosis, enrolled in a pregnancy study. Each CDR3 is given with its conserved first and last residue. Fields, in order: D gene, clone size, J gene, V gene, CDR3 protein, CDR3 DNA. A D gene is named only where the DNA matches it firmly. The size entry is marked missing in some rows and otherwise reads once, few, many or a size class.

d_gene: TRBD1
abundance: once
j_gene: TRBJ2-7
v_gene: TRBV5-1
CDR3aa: CASSFGTGDYEQYF
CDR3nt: TGCGCCAGCAGCTTTGGGACAGGGGACTACGAGCAGTACTTC

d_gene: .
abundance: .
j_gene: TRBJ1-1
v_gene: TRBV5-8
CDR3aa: CASSGRQLENTEAFF
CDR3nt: TGTGCCAGCAGCGGAAGACAGCTCGAGAACACTGAAGCTTTCTTT

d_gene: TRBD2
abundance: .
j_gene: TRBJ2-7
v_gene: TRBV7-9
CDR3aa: CASSSFSGRALSQAYEQYF
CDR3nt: TGTGCCAGCAGCTCATTTAGCGGGAGGGCCCTCTCCCAGGCCTACGAGCAGTACTTC

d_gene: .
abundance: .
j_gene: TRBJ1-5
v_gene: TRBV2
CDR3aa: CASTGVGKPQHF
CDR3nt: TGTGCCAGCACCGGGGTGGGGAAGCCCCAGCATTTT

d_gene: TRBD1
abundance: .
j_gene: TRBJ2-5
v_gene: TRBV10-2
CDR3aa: CASSESTGEKTQYF
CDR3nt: TGCGCCAGCAGTGAGTCAACAGGGGAGAAGACCCAGTACTTC

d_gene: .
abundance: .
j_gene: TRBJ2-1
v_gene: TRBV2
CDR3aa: CAGQGTRSYNEQFF
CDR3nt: TGTGCCGGCCAGGGGACCCGCTCCTACAATGAGCAGTTCTTC

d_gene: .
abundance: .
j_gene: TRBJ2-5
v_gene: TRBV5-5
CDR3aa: CASSLYLLTQETQYF
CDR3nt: TGTGCCAGCAGCTTATACTTACTAACCCAAGAGACCCAGTACTTC

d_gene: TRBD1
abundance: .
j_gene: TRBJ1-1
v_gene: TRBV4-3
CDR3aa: CASSQDFQGAENTEAFF
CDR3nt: TGCGCCAGCAGCCAAGATTTCCAGGGGGCAGAGAACACTGAAGCTTTCTTT

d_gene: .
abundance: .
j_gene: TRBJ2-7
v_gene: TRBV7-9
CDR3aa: CASSLIGGGHEQYF
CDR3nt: TGTGCCAGCAGCTTAATCGGAGGGGGCCACGAGCAGTACTTC

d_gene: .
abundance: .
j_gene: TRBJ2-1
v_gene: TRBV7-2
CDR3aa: CASSLVARNEQFF
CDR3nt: TGTGCCAGCAGCTTAGTGGCGAGGAATGAGCAGTTCTTC

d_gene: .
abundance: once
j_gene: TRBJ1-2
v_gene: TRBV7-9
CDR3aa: CASSLAGGTHYGYTF
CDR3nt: TGTGCCAGCAGCTTAGCCGGCGGGACCCACTATGGCTACACCTTC

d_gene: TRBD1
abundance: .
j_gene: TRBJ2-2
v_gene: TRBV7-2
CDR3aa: CASSLKGGPGELFF
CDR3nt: TGTGCCAGCAGCTTAAAAGGGGGCCCCGGGGAGCTGTTTTTT

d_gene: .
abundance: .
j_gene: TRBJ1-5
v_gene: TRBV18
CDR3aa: CASSPKILDRPNQPQHF
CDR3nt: TGTGCCAGCTCACCAAAAATATTGGACAGACCAAATCAGCCCCAGCATTTT

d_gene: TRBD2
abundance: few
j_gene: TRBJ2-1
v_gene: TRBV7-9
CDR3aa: CASSPAGVGEQFF
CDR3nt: TGTGCCAGCAGCCCAGCGGGAGTTGGTGAGCAGTTCTTC

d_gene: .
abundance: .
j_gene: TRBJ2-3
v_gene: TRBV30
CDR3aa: CAWSARGDNTDTQYF
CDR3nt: TGTGCCTGGAGCGCCAGAGGGGACAACACAGATACGCAGTATTTT

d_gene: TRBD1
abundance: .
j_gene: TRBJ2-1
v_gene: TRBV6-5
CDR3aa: CASSQGQVNEQFF
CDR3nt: TGTGCCAGCAGTCAGGGACAGGTGAATGAGCAGTTCTTC

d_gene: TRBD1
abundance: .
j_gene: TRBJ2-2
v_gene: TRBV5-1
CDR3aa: CASSRQGNTGELFF
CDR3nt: TGCGCCAGCAGTAGACAGGGGAACACCGGGGAGCTGTTTTTT

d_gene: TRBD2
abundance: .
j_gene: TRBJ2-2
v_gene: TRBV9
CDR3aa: CASSSQAGGLTGGLFF
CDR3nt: TGTGCCAGCAGCTCTCAAGCGGGGGGTTTAACCGGGGGGCTGTTTTTT

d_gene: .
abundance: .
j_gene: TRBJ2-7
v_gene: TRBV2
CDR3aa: CASSESRVDEQYF
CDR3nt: TGTGCCAGCAGTGAATCGAGGGTTGACGAGCAGTACTTC

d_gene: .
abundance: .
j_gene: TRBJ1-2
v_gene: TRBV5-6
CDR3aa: CASSLGGYGYTF
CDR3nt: TGTGCCAGCAGCTTGGGAGGCTATGGCTACACCTTC

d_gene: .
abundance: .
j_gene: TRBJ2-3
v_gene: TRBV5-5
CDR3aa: CASSLAIVAQDTQYF
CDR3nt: TGTGCCAGCAGCTTGGCCATTGTGGCTCAAGATACGCAGTATTTT

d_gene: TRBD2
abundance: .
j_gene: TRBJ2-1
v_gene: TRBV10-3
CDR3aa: CAISGLANEQFF
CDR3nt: TGTGCCATCAGCGGACTAGCCAATGAGCAGTTCTTC

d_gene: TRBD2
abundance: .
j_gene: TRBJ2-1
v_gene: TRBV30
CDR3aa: CAWTYWGGVNEQFF
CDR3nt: TGTGCCTGGACCTATTGGGGGGGAGTTAATGAGCAGTTCTTC

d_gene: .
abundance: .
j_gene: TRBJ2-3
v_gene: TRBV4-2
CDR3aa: CASSPRDTDTQYF
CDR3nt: TGTGCCAGCAGCCCCCGGGACACAGATACGCAGTATTTT

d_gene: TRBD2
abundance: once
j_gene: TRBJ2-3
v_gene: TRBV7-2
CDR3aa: CASITAGPLEDTQYF
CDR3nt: TGTGCCAGCATCACAGCGGGACCGCTGGAAGATACGCAGTATTTT

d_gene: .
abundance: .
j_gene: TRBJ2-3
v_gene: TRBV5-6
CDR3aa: CASSLIGLLTDTQYF
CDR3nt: TGTGCCAGCAGCTTGATAGGACTACTCACAGATACGCAGTATTTT

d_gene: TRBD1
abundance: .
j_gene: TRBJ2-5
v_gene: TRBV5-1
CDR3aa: CASRTGLRETQYF
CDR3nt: TGCGCCAGCCGGACAGGGTTGCGAGAGACCCAGTACTTC

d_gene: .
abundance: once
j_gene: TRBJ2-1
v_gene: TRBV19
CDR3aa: CASSIVESTYNEQFF
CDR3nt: TGTGCCAGTAGTATAGTCGAGTCCACCTACAATGAGCAGTTCTTC

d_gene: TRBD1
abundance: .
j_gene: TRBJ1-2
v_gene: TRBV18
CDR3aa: CASSQRTGAGGDGYTF
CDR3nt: TGTGCCAGCTCACAACGGACAGGGGCCGGTGGAGATGGCTACACCTTC

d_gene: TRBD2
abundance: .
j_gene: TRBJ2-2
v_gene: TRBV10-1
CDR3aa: CASSQGLAGVAGELFF
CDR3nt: TGCGCCAGCAGCCAGGGACTAGCGGGAGTTGCCGGGGAGCTGTTTTTT

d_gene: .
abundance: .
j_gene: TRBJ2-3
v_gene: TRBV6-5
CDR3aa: CASSFGEGDLSDTQYF
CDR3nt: .

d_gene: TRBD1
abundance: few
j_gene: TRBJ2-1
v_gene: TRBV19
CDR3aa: CASRTGTGFHEQFF
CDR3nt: TGTGCCAGTAGGACCGGGACAGGGTTCCATGAGCAGTTCTTC

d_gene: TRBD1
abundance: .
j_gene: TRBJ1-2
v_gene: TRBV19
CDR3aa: CASRILGTGPNYGYTF
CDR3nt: TGTGCCAGTCGCATCCTAGGGACAGGTCCTAACTATGGCTACACCTTC

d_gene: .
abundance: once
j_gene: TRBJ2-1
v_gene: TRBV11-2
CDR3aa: CASSLGAGNEQFF
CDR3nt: TGTGCCAGCAGCTTAGGGGCAGGCAATGAGCAGTTCTTC

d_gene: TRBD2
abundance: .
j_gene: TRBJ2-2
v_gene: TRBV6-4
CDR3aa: CASSDSKSSGRTGELFF
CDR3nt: TGTGCCAGCAGTGACTCGAAGTCTAGCGGGAGGACCGGGGAGCTGTTTTTT

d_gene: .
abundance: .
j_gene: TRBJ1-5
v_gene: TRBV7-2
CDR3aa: CASSIGQYSNQPQHF
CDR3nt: TGTGCCAGCAGCATCGGACAATATAGCAATCAGCCCCAGCATTTT

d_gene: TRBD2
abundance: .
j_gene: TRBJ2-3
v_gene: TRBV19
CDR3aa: CASSNRGRGSSTDTQYF
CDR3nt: TGTGCCAGTAGTAACCGGGGGAGGGGCTCTAGCACAGATACGCAGTATTTT

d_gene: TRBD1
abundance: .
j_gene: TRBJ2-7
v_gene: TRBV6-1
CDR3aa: CASSDPGTDAYEQYF
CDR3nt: TGTGCCAGCAGTGACCCCGGGACAGATGCCTACGAGCAGTACTTC

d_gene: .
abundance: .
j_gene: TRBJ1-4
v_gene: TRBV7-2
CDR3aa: CASSPRTESNEKLFF
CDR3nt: TGTGCCAGCAGCCCGAGGACAGAGTCGAATGAAAAACTGTTTTTT

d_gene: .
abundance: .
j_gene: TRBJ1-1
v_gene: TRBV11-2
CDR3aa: CASSSQGALEAFF
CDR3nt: TGTGCCAGCAGCTCCCAGGGTGCCCTTGAAGCTTTCTTT

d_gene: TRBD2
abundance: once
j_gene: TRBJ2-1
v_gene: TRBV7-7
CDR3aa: CASSATSGRSGEQFF
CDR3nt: TGTGCCAGCAGCGCCACTAGCGGGAGAAGTGGTGAGCAGTTCTTC

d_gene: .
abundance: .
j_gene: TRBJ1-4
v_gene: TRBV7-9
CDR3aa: CASSRPMGPLSEKLFF
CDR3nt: TGTGCCAGCAGCCGACCCATGGGCCCACTTTCCGAAAAACTGTTTTTT

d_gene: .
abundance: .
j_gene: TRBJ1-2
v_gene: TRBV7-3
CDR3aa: CASSSQIEPSYGYTF
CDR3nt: TGTGCCAGCAGCTCGCAAATTGAGCCGAGCTATGGCTACACCTTC

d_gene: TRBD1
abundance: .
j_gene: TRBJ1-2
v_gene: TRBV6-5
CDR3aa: CASSSAGQGWGGYTF
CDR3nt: TGTGCCAGCAGTTCCGCTGGACAGGGGTGGGGTGGCTACACCTTC

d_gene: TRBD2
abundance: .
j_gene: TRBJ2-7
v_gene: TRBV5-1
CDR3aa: CASSLASGSLYEQYF
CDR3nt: TGCGCCAGCAGCTTGGCTAGCGGGAGTTTATACGAGCAGTACTTC

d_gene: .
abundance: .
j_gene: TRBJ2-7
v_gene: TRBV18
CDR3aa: CASSNSGGATYEQYF
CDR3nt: TGTGCCAGCTCAAATTCTGGAGGAGCAACCTACGAGCAGTACTTC

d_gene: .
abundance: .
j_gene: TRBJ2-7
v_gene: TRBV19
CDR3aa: CASSFPNGPYEQYF
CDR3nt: TGTGCCAGTAGTTTCCCCAATGGCCCCTACGAGCAGTACTTC

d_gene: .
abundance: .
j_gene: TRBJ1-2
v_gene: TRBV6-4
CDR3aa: CASSERSPGVNYGYTF
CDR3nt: TGTGCCAGCAGTGAGAGGTCGCCCGGGGTCAACTATGGCTACACCTTC

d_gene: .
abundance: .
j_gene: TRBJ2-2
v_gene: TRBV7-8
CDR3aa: CASSSGQRTLNTGELFF
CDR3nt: TGTGCCAGCAGCTCCGGACAAAGGACACTGAACACCGGGGAGCTGTTTTTT

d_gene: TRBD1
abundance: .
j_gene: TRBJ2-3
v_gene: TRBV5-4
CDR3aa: CASSRDRAAADTQYF
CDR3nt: TGTGCCAGCAGCCGGGACAGGGCGGCGGCAGATACGCAGTATTTT

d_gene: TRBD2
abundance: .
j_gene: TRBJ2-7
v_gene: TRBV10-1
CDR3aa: CASSDENSGTHLGGQYF
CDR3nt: TGCGCCAGCAGTGATGAGAATAGCGGGACCCATCTGGGGGGGCAGTACTTC

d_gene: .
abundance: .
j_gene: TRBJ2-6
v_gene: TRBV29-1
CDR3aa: CSVVEDSGANVLTF
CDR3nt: TGCAGCGTTGTCGAGGACTCTGGGGCCAACGTCCTGACTTTC

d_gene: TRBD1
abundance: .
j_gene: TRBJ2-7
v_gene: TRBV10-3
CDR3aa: CAISSPGQGPTNSYEQYF
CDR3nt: TGTGCCATCAGCTCCCCGGGACAGGGTCCGACTAACTCCTACGAGCAGTACTTC

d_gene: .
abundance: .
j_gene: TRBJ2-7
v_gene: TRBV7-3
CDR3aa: CASSLSPQSYEQYF
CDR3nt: TGTGCCAGCAGCTTAAGTCCACAGTCCTACGAGCAGTACTTC

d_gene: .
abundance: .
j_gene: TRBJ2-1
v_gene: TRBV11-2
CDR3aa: CASSLGGSIYNEQFF
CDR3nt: TGTGCCAGCAGCTTAGGCGGATCCATTTACAATGAGCAGTTCTTC

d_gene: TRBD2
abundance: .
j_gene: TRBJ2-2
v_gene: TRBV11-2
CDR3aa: CASSFRRGVGELFF
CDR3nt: TGTGCCAGCAGCTTTAGACGGGGGGTCGGGGAGCTGTTTTTT

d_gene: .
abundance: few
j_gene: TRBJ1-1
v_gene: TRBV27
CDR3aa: CASSLKPLGTEAFF
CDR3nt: TGTGCCAGCAGTTTAAAGCCGCTCGGCACTGAAGCTTTCTTT

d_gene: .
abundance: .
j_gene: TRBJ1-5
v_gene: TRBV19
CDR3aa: CASSPRQDNQPQHF
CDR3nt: TGTGCCAGTAGTCCCCGACAGGACAATCAGCCCCAGCATTTT